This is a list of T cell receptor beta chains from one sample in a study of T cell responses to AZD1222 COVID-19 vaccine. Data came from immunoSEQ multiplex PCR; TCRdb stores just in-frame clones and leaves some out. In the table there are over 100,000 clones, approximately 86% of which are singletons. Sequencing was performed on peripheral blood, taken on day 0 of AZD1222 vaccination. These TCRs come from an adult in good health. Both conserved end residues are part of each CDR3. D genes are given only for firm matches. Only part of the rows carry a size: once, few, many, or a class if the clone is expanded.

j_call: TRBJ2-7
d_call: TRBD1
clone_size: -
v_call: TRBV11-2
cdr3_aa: CASSLDRRTGSYEQYF
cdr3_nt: TGTGCCAGCAGCTTAGATCGCAGGACAGGTTCCTACGAGCAGTACTTC

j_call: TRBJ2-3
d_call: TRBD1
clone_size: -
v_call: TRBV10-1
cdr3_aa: CASSEDRGGTDTQYF
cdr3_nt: TGCGCCAGCAGTGAGGACAGGGGGGGCACAGATACGCAGTATTTT

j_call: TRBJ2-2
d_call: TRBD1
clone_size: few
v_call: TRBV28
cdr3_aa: CASSGGWTGLTGELFF
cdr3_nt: TGTGCCAGCAGCGGGGGCTGGACAGGGCTCACCGGGGAGCTGTTTTTT

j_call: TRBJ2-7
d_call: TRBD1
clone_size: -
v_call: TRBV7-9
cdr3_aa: CASSLASRQGVSYEQYF
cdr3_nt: TGTGCCAGCAGCTTAGCGTCGAGACAGGGGGTCTCCTACGAGCAGTACTTC

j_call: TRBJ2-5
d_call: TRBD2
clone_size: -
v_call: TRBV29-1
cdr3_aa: CSVGGLAGGPLETQYF
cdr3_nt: TGCAGCGTTGGAGGCCTAGCGGGAGGGCCGTTGGAGACCCAGTACTTC

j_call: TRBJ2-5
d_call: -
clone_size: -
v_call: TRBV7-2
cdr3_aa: CASSLEGKAQETQYF
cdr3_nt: TGTGCCAGCAGCTTAGAGGGGAAAGCACAAGAGACCCAGTACTTC

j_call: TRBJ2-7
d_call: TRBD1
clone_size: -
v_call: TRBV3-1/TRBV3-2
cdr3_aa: CASSYTGTVYEQYF
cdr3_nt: TGTGCCAGCAGCTATACCGGGACAGTCTACGAGCAGTACTTC

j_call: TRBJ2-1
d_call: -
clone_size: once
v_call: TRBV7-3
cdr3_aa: CASGTSLVNEQFF
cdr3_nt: TGTGCCAGCGGTACCTCACTAGTGAATGAGCAGTTCTTC

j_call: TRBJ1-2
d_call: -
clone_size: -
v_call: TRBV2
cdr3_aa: CASRGQPNLYGYTF
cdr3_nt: TGTGCCAGCAGAGGTCAGCCAAACCTCTATGGCTACACCTTC

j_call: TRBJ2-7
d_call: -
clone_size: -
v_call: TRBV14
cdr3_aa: CASSQENVREQYF
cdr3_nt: TGTGCCAGCAGCCAAGAAAACGTTAGGGAGCAGTACTTC

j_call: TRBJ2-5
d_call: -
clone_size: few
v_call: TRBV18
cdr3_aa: CASSPKTQETQYF
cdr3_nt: TGTGCCAGCTCACCAAAAACCCAAGAGACCCAGTACTTC

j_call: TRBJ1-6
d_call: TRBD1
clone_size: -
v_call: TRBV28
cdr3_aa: CASSSIGTGKVSPLHF
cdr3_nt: TGTGCCAGCAGTTCAATAGGGACAGGGAAGGTTTCACCCCTCCACTTT

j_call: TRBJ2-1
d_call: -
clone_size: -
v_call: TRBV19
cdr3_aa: CASSPDPSRRGQFF
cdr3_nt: TGTGCCAGTAGTCCTGATCCTAGCAGGAGGGGACAGTTCTTC

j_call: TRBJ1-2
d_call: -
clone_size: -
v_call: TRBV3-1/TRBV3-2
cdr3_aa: CASSSPGYGYTF
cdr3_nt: TGTGCCAGCAGTAGTCCTGGGTATGGCTACACCTTC

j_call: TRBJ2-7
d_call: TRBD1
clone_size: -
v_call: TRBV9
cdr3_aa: CASSVGQGAGYEQYF
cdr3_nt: TGTGCCAGCAGCGTAGGGCAGGGGGCAGGGTACGAGCAGTACTTC

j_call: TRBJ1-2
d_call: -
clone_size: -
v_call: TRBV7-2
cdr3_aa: CASSYDLNYGYTF
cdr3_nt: TGTGCCAGCAGCTACGACCTAAACTATGGCTACACCTTC

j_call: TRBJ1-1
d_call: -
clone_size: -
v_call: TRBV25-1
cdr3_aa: CASSAPTLKEAFF
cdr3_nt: TGTGCCAGCAGTGCCCCAACCCTCAAGGAAGCTTTCTTT

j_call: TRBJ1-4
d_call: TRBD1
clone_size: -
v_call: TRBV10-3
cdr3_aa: CAISDGQGGEKLFF
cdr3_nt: TGTGCCATCAGTGACGGACAGGGTGGAGAAAAACTGTTTTTT

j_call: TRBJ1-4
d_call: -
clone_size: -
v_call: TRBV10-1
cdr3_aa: CASAFLSREYNEKLFF
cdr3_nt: TGCGCCAGCGCCTTCTTAAGCCGGGAATATAATGAAAAACTGTTTTTT

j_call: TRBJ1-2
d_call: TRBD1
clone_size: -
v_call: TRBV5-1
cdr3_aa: CASSLGGTDSYGYTF
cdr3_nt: TGCGCCAGCAGCTTGGGGGGGACAGACTCCTATGGCTACACCTTC

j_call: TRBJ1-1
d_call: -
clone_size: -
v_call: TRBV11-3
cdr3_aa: CASSLVRGTEAFF
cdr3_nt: TGTGCCAGCAGCTTAGTTCGGGGCACTGAAGCTTTCTTT

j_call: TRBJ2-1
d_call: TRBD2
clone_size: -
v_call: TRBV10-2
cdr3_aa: CASSDPPSGTYNEQFF
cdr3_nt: TGCGCCAGCAGTGATCCGCCTAGCGGGACCTACAATGAGCAGTTCTTC

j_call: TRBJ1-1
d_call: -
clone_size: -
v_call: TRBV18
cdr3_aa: CASSPVKGNTEAFF
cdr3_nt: TGTGCCAGCTCACCCGTAAAGGGTAACACTGAAGCTTTCTTT

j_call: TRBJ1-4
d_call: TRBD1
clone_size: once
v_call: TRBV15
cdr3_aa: CATSRDQGQRAVVGKLFF
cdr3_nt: TGTGCCACCAGCAGAGATCAGGGACAGCGGGCGGTAGTTGGGAAACTGTTTTTT

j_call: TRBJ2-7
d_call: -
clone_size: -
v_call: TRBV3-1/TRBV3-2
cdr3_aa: CASSQGGTGSYEQYF
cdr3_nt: TGTGCCAGCAGCCAAGGCGGGACGGGGTCCTACGAGCAGTACTTC

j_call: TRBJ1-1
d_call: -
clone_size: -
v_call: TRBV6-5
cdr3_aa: CAHGDPFMNTEAFF
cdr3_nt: TGTGCCCACGGCGATCCTTTTATGAACACTGAAGCTTTCTTT

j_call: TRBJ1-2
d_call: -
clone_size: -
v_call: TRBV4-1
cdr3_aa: CASSQDPSTEDYGYTF
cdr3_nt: TGCGCCAGCAGCCAAGATCCTAGCACAGAGGACTATGGCTACACCTTC

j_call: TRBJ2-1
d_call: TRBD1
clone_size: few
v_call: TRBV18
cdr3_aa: CASSPTGGNEQFF
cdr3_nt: TGTGCCAGCTCACCCACAGGGGGCAATGAGCAGTTCTTC

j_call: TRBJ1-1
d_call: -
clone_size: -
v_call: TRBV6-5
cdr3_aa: CASSYGGGATGEAFF
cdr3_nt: TGTGCCAGCAGTTATGGTGGGGGGGCGACCGGTGAAGCTTTCTTT

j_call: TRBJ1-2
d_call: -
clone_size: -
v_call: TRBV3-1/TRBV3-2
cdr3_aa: CASSQQGTGYTF
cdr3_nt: TGTGCCAGCAGCCAGCAGGGGACGGGCTACACCTTC

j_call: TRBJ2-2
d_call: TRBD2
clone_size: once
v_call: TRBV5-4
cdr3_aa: CASSLRTSGRAGGELFF
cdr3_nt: TGTGCCAGCAGCTTAAGGACTAGCGGGAGGGCAGGCGGGGAGCTGTTTTTT

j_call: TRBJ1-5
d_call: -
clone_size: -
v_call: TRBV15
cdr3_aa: CATSRDRVPQPQHF
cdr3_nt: TGTGCCACCAGCAGAGATCGGGTCCCTCAGCCCCAGCATTTT

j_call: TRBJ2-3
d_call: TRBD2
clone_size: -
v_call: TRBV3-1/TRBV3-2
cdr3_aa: CASSAPSGTSTDTQYF
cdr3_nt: TGTGCCAGCAGCGCACCTAGCGGGACTAGCACAGATACGCAGTATTTT

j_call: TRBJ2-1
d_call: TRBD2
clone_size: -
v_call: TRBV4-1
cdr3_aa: CASSPRATSGTYNEQFF
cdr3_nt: TGCGCCAGCAGCCCAAGGGCGACTAGCGGAACCTACAATGAGCAGTTCTTC

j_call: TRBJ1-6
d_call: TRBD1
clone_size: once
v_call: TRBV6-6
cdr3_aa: CASSYDRGGNSPLHF
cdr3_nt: TGTGCCAGCAGTTACGACAGGGGAGGCAATTCACCCCTCCACTTT